Below are 13 T cell receptor beta chains sequenced from a single sample in a study of T cell changes during pregnancy in multiple sclerosis. TCRdb keeps only in-frame clones here, not all; method: immunoSEQ multiplex PCR. The sample consists of around 69,000 clones, approximately 90% of them appearing once. The source was peripheral blood, collected in the first trimester of pregnancy. The receptors were gathered from a female donor with multiple sclerosis, enrolled in a pregnancy study.

Regarding this clone: The CDR3 ends on some other residue instead of the conserved phenylalanine or tryptophan, so this is likely a read error. No DNA is shown, since the ends of the CDR3 on it are uncertain; the CDR3 is the one TCRdb lists. This chain connects TRBV6-1 to TRBJ2-7; TRBD2, the table's D call, lacks a check against the DNA. Looked up from germline, CDR1 is MNHNS and CDR2 is SASEGT. The CDR3 length is 12 residues, termini included. The CDR3 sequence is CASSLRLAGVWM.

This clone was seen only a few times. This chain connects TRBV7-8 to TRBJ2-2; no clear D gene. CDR1 is SGHVS and CDR2 is FQNEAQ in the germline V gene. V lost 1 base and J lost 2, with 11 bases in between. This CDR3 is 16 amino acids long. In DNA form, the CDR3 reads TGTGCCAGCAGCTTAGGCAGCCTAGGAAACACCGGGGAGCTGTTTTTT. As protein: CASSLGSLGNTGELFF.

The rearrangement uses TRBV10-3 and TRBJ1-3; D unclear. In germline, CDR1 is ENHRY, CDR2 SYGVKD. This CDR3 spans 13 amino acids. V was pared by 9 bases and J by 3 bases, with 12 bases between. CDR3 sequence: CAISPGNGNTIYF. CDR3 DNA: TGTGCCATAAGCCCGGGAAATGGAAACACCATATATTTT.

This sequence joins TRBV4-3 and TRBJ1-1, with D perhaps TRBD1 (5 bases). The CDR3 contains 17 residues. Trimming took off 0 bases at V and 2 bases at J, with 16 bases between the two ends. In germline, CDR1 is LGHNA, CDR2 YSLEER. CDR3 protein: CASSQESFGQGNTEAFF. The CDR3 nucleotides are TGCGCCAGCAGCCAAGAATCGTTTGGGCAGGGAAACACTGAAGCTTTCTTT.

The chain couples TRBV7-2 to TRBJ2-7, with 7 bases identical to TRBD1. Germline values: CDR1 SGHTA, CDR2 FQGNSA. J gave up 0 bases and V 4 bases, and 9 bases lay outside the gene matches. CDR3 size: 16 residues. This CDR3 is CASSSEGQWSSYEQYF. CDR3 nucleotide sequence: TGTGCCAGCAGCTCTGAGGGACAGTGGAGCTCCTACGAGCAGTACTTC.

The rearrangement uses TRBV7-6 and TRBJ2-1, with D possibly TRBD1 on 6 matching bases. Germline V gene data show CDR1 as SGHVS and CDR2 as FNYEAQ. The CDR3 contains 15 residues. Trimming took off 7 bases at V and 2 bases at J, with 15 bases between the two ends. CDR3 region: CASTPSGTTYNEQFF. CDR3 coding DNA: TGTGCCAGCACCCCGTCCGGGACAACCTACAATGAGCAGTTCTTC.

The chain has TRBV7-2 and TRBJ2-1; 12 bases are a match to TRBD2. CDR1 and CDR2 from the germline V gene are SGHTA and FQGNSA. The CDR3 extends over 14 amino acids. Trimming took 5 bases from V and 9 from J; bases not matched to a gene: 5. The CDR3 nucleotides are TGTGCCAGCAGCGCTAGCGGGAGGGCCGGTGAGCAGTTCTTC. Translation gives CASSASGRAGEQFF.

This chain joins TRBV7-3 and TRBJ1-1, with TRBD1 matching over 9 bases. Looked up from germline, CDR1 is SGHTA and CDR2 is FQGTGA. The CDR3 sequence is 15 residues long. The V segment lost 5 bases and the J segment 5 bases; nucleotides outside the gene matches: 9. Here the CDR3 DNA reads TGTGCCAGCAGCCACAGGACAGGGGCGATAACTGAAGCTTTCTTT. Translating gives CASSHRTGAITEAFF. Looking up the rest from reference TRBV7-3 and TRBJ1-1 gives the full variable domain: GAGVSQTPSNKVTEKGKYVELRCDPISGHTALYWYRQSLGQGPEFLIYFQGTGAADDSGLPNDRFFAVRPEGSVSTLKIQRTERGDSAVYLCASSHRTGAITEAFFGQGTRLTVV.

The chain links TRBV16 to TRBJ1-2; D remains ambiguous. Germline loops: CDR1 KGHSY, CDR2 FQNENV. Trimming left V 5 bases short and J 6 bases short, with 16 bases between. CDR3 length equals 14 residues. The CDR3, as DNA: TGTGCCAGCAGCTCTATCGCGGTTCGTGATGGCTACACCTTC. It is translated as CASSSIAVRDGYTF.

This chain uses TRBV5-4 with TRBJ2-5; 7 bases fit TRBD2. This CDR3 has 16 amino acids. V lost 3 bases, J lost 5 bases, and 13 bases stayed unmatched. Germline V CDR1 and CDR2: SGHNT, YYREEE (reference sequence). CDR3 coding DNA: TGTGCCAGCAGCTCTTACGTGGCGGGAGTTAGGGAGACCCAGTACTTC. Protein: CASSSYVAGVRETQYF. The variable domain in full, completed from reference TRBV5-4 and TRBJ2-5, reads ETGVTQSPTHLIKTRGQQVTLRCSSQSGHNTVSWYQQALGQGPQFIFQYYREEENGRGNFPPRFSGLQFPNYSSELNVNALELDDSALYLCASSSYVAGVRETQYFGPGTRLLVL.

This chain joins TRBV15 and TRBJ2-1; weak D call: TRBD1 (5 bases). Trimming took off 2 bases at V and 7 bases at J, with 12 bases between the two ends. Germline CDR1 and CDR2: LNHNV and YYDKDF (reference sequence). This CDR3 spans 14 amino acids. The CDR3 loop is CATSRYGQNNEQFF. The CDR3 region has the DNA TGTGCCACCAGCAGATACGGACAAAATAATGAGCAGTTCTTC.

CDR3 in amino acids: CAWSVDRGRNQPQHF. In nucleotides, the CDR3 is TGTGCCTGGAGTGTAGACAGGGGACGCAATCAGCCCCAGCATTTT. This rearrangement joins TRBV30 to TRBJ1-5; 8 bases line up with TRBD1. With 0 bases clipped from V and 2 bases from J, the junction kept 3 bases outside the gene matches. The CDR3 is made up of 15 amino acids. The V gene's germline CDR1 is GTSNPN and CDR2 SVGIG (reference sequence).

The chain has TRBV18 and TRBJ1-2; TRBD1 agrees at 12 bases. Trimming took 2 bases from V and 4 from J; bases not matched to a gene: 2. CDR1 and CDR2 from the germline V gene are KGHSH and LQKENI. The length of the CDR3 is 15 residues. Here the CDR3 DNA reads TGTGCCAGCTCACCAGGGACAGGGGGCACCTATGGCTACACCTTC. Translating it yields CASSPGTGGTYGYTF. Combining the CDR3 with reference TRBV18 and TRBJ1-2 gives the whole variable domain NAGVMQNPRHLVRRRGQEARLRCSPMKGHSHVYWYRQLPEEGLKFMVYLQKENIIDESGMPKERFSAEFPKEGPSILRIQQVVRGDSAAYFCASSPGTGGTYGYTFGSGTRLTVV.